Each of the 26 T cell receptor beta chains below was sequenced from the same sample in a study of response to subunit inactivated influenza vaccine. One entry per CDR3 protein, called by TCRdb with MiXCR from the RT-PCR reads. The profile covers roughly 650,000 distinct CDR3 sequences, with more than 15% appearing a single time and roughly 10% taken by the ten largest. Here the sequenced sample was PBMCs from blood, taken approximately 12 days after vaccination. These receptors originate from a man over 45 who received an inactivated influenza vaccine.

V gene TRBV5-5 combines with J gene TRBJ1-5; 9 bases are a match to TRBD1. CDR3 length equals 15 residues. Germline CDR1 is SGHKS and CDR2 is YYEKEE (reference sequence). Trimming at V came to 4 bases and at J to 3 bases, leaving 5 bases not matched to a gene. Here the CDR3 reads CASSPDRGFNQPQHF. In nucleotides, the CDR3 is TGTGCCAGCAGCCCGGACAGGGGTTTCAATCAGCCCCAGCATTTT.

The V and J genes are TRBV2 and TRBJ2-1, with 7 bases aligning to TRBD1. CDR3 size: 15 residues. Germline V gene sequence: CDR1 SNHLY, CDR2 FYNNEI. Trimming removed 4 bases from V and 9 bases from J; junction bases left unmatched: 12. CDR3 in amino acids: CASSVDRPLLAEQFF. The CDR3, as DNA: TGTGCCAGCAGTGTGGACAGGCCCCTATTAGCTGAGCAGTTCTTC.

This clonotype has only a few counts. V usage is TRBV4-3 and J usage is TRBJ2-5; no firm D call. Germline values: CDR1 LGHNA, CDR2 YSLEER. Trimming removed 0 bases from V and 3 bases from J, with 11 bases in between. This CDR3 spans 15 amino acids. The CDR3 is CASSQDGTSEETQYF. The CDR3 region has the DNA TGCGCCAGCAGCCAAGATGGAACGTCTGAAGAGACCCAGTACTTC.

This clonotype was seen a few times. The V gene is TRBV20-1, the J gene TRBJ2-7, with D possibly being TRBD1 (7 bases). V lost 1 base and J 2 bases, leaving 15 bases between the germline ends. This CDR3 is built from 15 residues. Per the germline V gene, CDR1 is DFQATT and CDR2 is SNEGSKA (reference sequence). This CDR3 reads CSARGGAGTAYEQYF. CDR3 bases: TGCAGTGCTAGAGGTGGGGCGGGGACAGCCTACGAGCAGTACTTC.

This clonotype was detected a few times. The chain is built from TRBV6-4 and TRBJ2-2; either TRBD1 or TRBD2 may supply D (6 bases each). Trimming removed 3 bases at V and 7 bases at J, with 9 bases between. Germline values: CDR1 MRHNA, CDR2 SNTAGT. CDR3 length equals 13 residues. In DNA, the CDR3 is TGTGCCAGCAGTGAACAGGGAGGCGGGGAGCTGTTTTTT. Its protein is CASSEQGGGELFF.

The table lists this clonotype with a few counts. The chain is built from TRBV12-3 or TRBV12-4 and TRBJ2-2; D uncertain. There are 13 residues in the CDR3. With 6 bases removed from V and 1 base from J, the gap between germline ends came to 6 bases. The CDR3 loop is CASSMLNTGELFF. The CDR3 nucleotides read TGTGCCAGCAGCATGCTGAACACCGGGGAGCTGTTTTTT.

The genes are TRBV6-1 and TRBJ1-2; 8 bases map to TRBD1. V gave up 6 bases and J gave up 3 bases; unmatched junction bases: 9. The germline V gene has CDR1 MNHNS and CDR2 SASEGT. The CDR3 is 15 amino acids. The CDR3 spells CASRDRDGAYYGYTF. In nucleotides, the CDR3 is TGTGCCAGCAGGGACAGGGATGGGGCCTACTATGGCTACACCTTC.

This clonotype was recorded many times. The rearrangement joins TRBV9 to TRBJ2-1, with 14 bases identical to TRBD2. J gave up 6 bases and V 3 bases, and 2 bases lay outside the gene matches. CDR1 is SGDLS, CDR2 YYNGEE, per germline. The CDR3 is made up of 15 amino acids. The CDR3 DNA reads as TGTGCCAGCAGCGCCGGGACTAGCGGGAGCAATGAGCAGTTCTTC. It yields the protein CASSAGTSGSNEQFF.

The chain couples TRBV6-2 or TRBV6-3 to TRBJ2-3; D is ambiguous. The CDR3 length is 13 residues. Per germline, CDR1 MNHEY and CDR2 SVGEGT. V gave up 6 bases and J gave up 6 bases, with 13 bases separating them. The CDR3 sequence: CASSPYQSDTQYF. The DNA of the CDR3 is TGTGCCAGCAGCCCCTACCAGTCGGATACGCAGTATTTT.

The genes are TRBV5-6 and TRBJ1-3, with TRBD1 matching 8 bases. V shed 5 bases and J 4 bases; nucleotides not matched to a gene: 8. The CDR3 has 15 residues. Germline V gene sequence: CDR1 SGHDT, CDR2 YYEEEE. The CDR3 here is CASRRGQGLGNTIYF. The CDR3 nucleotides read TGTGCCAGCAGACGAGGACAGGGCTTAGGAAACACCATATATTTT.

CDR3 residues: CASSYSWGGEETQYF. CDR3 bases: TGTGCCAGCAGTTACTCGTGGGGGGGGGAGGAGACCCAGTACTTC. V is TRBV6-5 and J is TRBJ2-5; TRBD2 aligns across 7 bases. Germline CDR1 is MNHEY and CDR2 is SVGAGI. The V segment lost 0 bases and the J segment 5 bases; nucleotides outside the gene matches: 6. This CDR3 is 15 amino acids long.

This clonotype was recorded a few times. The genes are TRBV27 and TRBJ1-5; maybe TRBD1 (6 bases). Germline-derived CDR1 and CDR2 are MNHEY and SMNVEV (reference sequence). The CDR3 runs 14 residues. With 5 bases removed from V and 7 bases from J, the gap between germline ends came to 15 bases. In nucleotides, the CDR3 is TGTGCCAGCAGTCCAAGGGGGGTAGGGCAGCCCCAGCATTTT. The encoded protein is CASSPRGVGQPQHF.

This clonotype has a handful of counts. The genes are TRBV24-1 and TRBJ2-1; tentative D call: TRBD2 (6 bases). Germline V gene data show CDR1 as KGHDR and CDR2 as SFDVKD. V lost 6 bases to trimming and J lost 3 bases, with 14 bases between them. The CDR3 length is 15 residues. CDR3 DNA sequence: TGTGCCACCAGTCATAGGGCGGGAAACTACAATGAGCAGTTCTTC. It yields the protein CATSHRAGNYNEQFF.

This chain joins TRBV12-3 or TRBV12-4 and TRBJ2-5; no definite D call. V lost 8 bases and J 2 bases, leaving 12 bases between the germline ends. This CDR3 is 13 amino acids long. CDR3 sequence: CASGQVGQETQYF. CDR3 DNA sequence: TGTGCCAGCGGTCAGGTGGGGCAAGAGACCCAGTACTTC.

This chain uses TRBV4-3 with TRBJ1-4, with 7 bases lining up with TRBD1. The trim removed 3 bases at V and 7 bases at J, leaving 8 bases unmatched. Germline CDR1 is LGHNA and CDR2 is YSLEER. CDR3 length equals 15 residues. CDR3 coding DNA: TGCGCCAGCAGCCAGGGGGGGACAGTTGGTGAAAAACTGTTTTTT. Translating it yields CASSQGGTVGEKLFF.

The V and J genes are TRBV6-2 or TRBV6-3 and TRBJ1-1; D not certain. This CDR3 comprises 11 residues. The germline gives CDR1 MNHEY, CDR2 SVGEGT. Trimming cost V 6 bases and J 11 bases, with 13 bases left between them. The CDR3 nucleotides are TGTGCCAGCAGACGGGGTGTGGCGGCTTTCTTT. Translating it yields CASRRGVAAFF.

This clonotype was counted only a few times. The chain is built from TRBV6-5 and TRBJ1-6, with 8 positions matching TRBD1. Unmatched junction bases numbered 11, after V lost 4 bases and J lost 0 bases. Looked up from germline, CDR1 is MNHEY and CDR2 is SVGAGI. CDR3 length: 19 amino acids. This chain's CDR3 is CASSWGTGRRSSYNSPLHF. In DNA, the CDR3 is TGTGCCAGCAGTTGGGGGACAGGACGGAGGAGCTCCTATAATTCACCCCTCCACTTT.

This clonotype was counted between two and nine times. J is TRBJ2-2 and V is TRBV6-5; D remains ambiguous. CDR3 size: 13 residues. V was pared by 2 bases and J by 7 bases, with 8 bases between. Germline V gene lookup returns CDR1 MNHEY and CDR2 SVGAGI. The CDR3 loop reads CASSYVVGGELFF. DNA for the CDR3: TGTGCCAGCAGTTACGTGGTTGGCGGGGAGCTGTTTTTT.

The rearrangement joins TRBV20-1 to TRBJ2-1; 10 bases match TRBD2. Germline trimming cut 1 base from V and 4 bases from J; bases unmatched to any gene: 7. Germline lookup yields CDR1 DFQATT and CDR2 SNEGSKA (reference sequence). The CDR3 extends over 16 amino acids. CDR3 sequence: CSARGLAGETYNEQFF. CDR3 sequence (DNA): TGCAGTGCTAGAGGGCTAGCGGGGGAAACATACAATGAGCAGTTCTTC.

Only a few counts were recorded for this clonotype. The J gene is TRBJ2-7, the V gene TRBV14; D uncertain. Germline-derived CDR1 and CDR2 are SGHDN and FVKESK. The V and J ends lost 1 base and 6 bases respectively, with 13 bases between them. The CDR3 loop spans 14 amino acids. The CDR3 is CASSQAGFYGEQYF. CDR3 bases: TGTGCCAGCAGCCAAGCCGGATTCTACGGCGAGCAGTACTTC.

This chain connects TRBV29-1 to TRBJ1-1; weak D call: TRBD1 (5 bases). Between the trimmed V and J ends, which lost 6 bases and 6 bases, there was a span of 14 bases. This CDR3 contains 12 residues. Germline V gene data show CDR1 as SQVTM and CDR2 as ANQGSEA. CDR3 in DNA: TGCAGCGTGAGGGGAATGACAGCTGAAGCTTTCTTT. It specifies CSVRGMTAEAFF.

This clonotype was observed a handful of times. J is TRBJ2-2 and V is TRBV5-1; no firm D call. The CDR3 runs to 16 residues. Deletions cut 3 bases from V and 3 bases from J, with 15 bases between. Germline assignment: CDR1 SGHRS and CDR2 YFSETQ. The CDR3 sequence: CASSSTERIHTGELFF. DNA for the CDR3: TGCGCCAGCAGCTCAACAGAACGAATTCACACCGGGGAGCTGTTTTTT.

This clonotype has just a few counts. The rearrangement joins TRBV5-1 to TRBJ2-1; 14 nucleotides agree with TRBD2. The length of the CDR3 is 18 residues. The germline CDR1 and CDR2 sequences are SGHRS and YFSETQ. V lost 0 bases, J lost 4 bases, and 6 bases stayed unmatched. The CDR3 DNA reads as TGCGCCAGCAGCTTGGTTGGACTAGCGGGAGGCCCATACAATGAGCAGTTCTTC. Its protein is CASSLVGLAGGPYNEQFF. Using reference TRBV5-1 and TRBJ2-1 for the parts outside the CDR3, the full variable domain is KAGVTQTPRYLIKTRGQQVTLSCSPISGHRSVSWYQQTPGQGLQFLFEYFSETQRNKGNFPGRFSGRQFSNSRSEMNVSTLELGDSALYLCASSLVGLAGGPYNEQFFGPGTRLTVL.

This chain links TRBV29-1 with TRBJ1-2; D unclear. With 4 bases removed from V and 0 bases from J, the gap between germline ends came to 12 bases. The CDR3 runs to 14 residues. CDR1 is SQVTM and CDR2 is ANQGSEA in the germline V gene. The CDR3 DNA is TGCAGCGTTGCGGGCCTACCTACTAACTATGGCTACACCTTC. It translates to CSVAGLPTNYGYTF. Variable domain in full (rest from reference TRBV29-1 and TRBJ1-2): SAVISQKPSRDICQRGTSLTIQCQVDSQVTMMFWYRQQPGQSLTLIATANQGSEATYESGFVIDKFPISRPNLTFSTLTVSNMSPEDSSIYLCSVAGLPTNYGYTFGSGTRLTVV.

This clonotype was picked up a small number of times. This sequence joins TRBV9 and TRBJ2-7, with D uncertain. Germline CDR1 is SGDLS and CDR2 is YYNGEE. The V end was cut by 0 bases, the J end by 3 bases, with 10 bases between. The length of the CDR3 is 14 residues. The CDR3 coding sequence is TGTGCCAGCAGCGTAGATGGGGTAAACTACGAGCAGTACTTC. It yields the protein CASSVDGVNYEQYF.

The V and J genes are TRBV5-1 and TRBJ2-1, with TRBD1 matching 8 bases. Germline V lookup: CDR1 SGHRS, CDR2 YFSETQ. The trim removed 0 bases at V and 15 bases at J, leaving 8 bases unmatched. The CDR3 totals 13 residues. The CDR3 region has the DNA TGCGCCAGCAGCTTGGCATCGACAGGGGTTCGGTTCTTC. Residues: CASSLASTGVRFF.